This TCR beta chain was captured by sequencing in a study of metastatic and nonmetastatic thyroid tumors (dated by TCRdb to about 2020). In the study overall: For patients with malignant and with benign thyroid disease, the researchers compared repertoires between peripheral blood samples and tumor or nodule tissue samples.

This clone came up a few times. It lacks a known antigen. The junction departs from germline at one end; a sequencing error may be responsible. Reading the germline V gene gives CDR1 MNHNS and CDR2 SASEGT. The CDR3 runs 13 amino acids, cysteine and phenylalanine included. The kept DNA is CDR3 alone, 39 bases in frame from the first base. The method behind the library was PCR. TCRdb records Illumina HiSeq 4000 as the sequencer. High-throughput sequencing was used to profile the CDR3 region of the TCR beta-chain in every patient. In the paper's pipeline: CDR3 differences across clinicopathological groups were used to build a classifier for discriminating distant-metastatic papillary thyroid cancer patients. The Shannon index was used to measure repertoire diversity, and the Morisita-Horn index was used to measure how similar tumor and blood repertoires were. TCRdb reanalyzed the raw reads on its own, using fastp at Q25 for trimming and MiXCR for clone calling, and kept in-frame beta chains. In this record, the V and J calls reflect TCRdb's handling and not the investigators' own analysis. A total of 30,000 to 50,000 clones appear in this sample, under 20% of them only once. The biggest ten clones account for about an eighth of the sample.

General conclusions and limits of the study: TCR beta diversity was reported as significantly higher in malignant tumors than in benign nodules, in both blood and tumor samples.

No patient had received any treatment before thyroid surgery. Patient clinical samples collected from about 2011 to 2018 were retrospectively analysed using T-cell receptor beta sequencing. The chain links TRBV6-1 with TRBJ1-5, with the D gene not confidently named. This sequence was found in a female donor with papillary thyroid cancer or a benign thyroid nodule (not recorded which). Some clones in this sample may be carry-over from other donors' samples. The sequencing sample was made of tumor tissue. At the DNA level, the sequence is TGTGCCAGCAAGGGCAATAGCAGTCAGCCCAAGCATTTT. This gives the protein CASKGNSSQPKHF.